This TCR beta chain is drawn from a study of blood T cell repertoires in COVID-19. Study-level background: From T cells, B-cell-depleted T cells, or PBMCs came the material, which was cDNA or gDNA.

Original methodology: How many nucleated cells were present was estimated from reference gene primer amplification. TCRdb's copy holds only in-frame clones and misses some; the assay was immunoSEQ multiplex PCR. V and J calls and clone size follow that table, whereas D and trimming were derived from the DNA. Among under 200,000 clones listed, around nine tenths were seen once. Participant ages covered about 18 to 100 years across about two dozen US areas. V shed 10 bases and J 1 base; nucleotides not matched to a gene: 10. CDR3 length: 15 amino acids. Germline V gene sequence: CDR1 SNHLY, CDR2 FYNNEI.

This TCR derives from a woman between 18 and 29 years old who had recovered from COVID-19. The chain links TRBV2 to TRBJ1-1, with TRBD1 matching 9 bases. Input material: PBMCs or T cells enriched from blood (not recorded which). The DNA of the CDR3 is TGTGCCAACAGACGGGACAGGGACTCGAACACTGAAGCTTTCTTT. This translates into CANRRDRDSNTEAFF.